One and the same sample provided the 17 T cell receptor beta chains below, sequenced in a study of T cells in women clearing cervical HPV infection. This table comes from immunoSEQ multiplex PCR, and its TCRdb copy is limited to in-frame clones, with some not included. In all, the sample yields around 19,000 clones. Specimen: blood buffy coat. The receptors shown here come from a woman between 18 and 70 years old with a cervical HPV16 infection that either progressed to CIN3+ or cleared (not recorded which).

Regarding this clone: The read finishes 3 residues shy of the CDR3 end, and the germline J gene is used to complete it. The chain employs TRBV7-2 and TRBJ1-4; the match to TRBD1 covers 9 bases. Germline V gene sequence: CDR1 SGHTA, CDR2 FQGNSA. There are 15 residues in the CDR3. V lost 1 base to trimming and J lost 9 bases; unmatched junction nucleotides: 6. The CDR3 reads CASSLGGTGNKKLFF. Partial CDR3 DNA: TGTGCCAGCAGCTTAGGGGGGACAGGGAACAAAAAA.

A word on this clone: The CDR3 end falls 3 residues outside the read, so it is completed with the germline J gene. The chain is built from TRBV20-1 and TRBJ2-3, with TRBD2 identical over 14 bases. Trimming cost V 8 bases and J 2 bases; bases outside gene matches: 6. Per germline, CDR1 DFQATT and CDR2 SNEGSKA (reference sequence). This CDR3 is 15 amino acids long. CDR3 residues: CSLGTSGGFTDTQYF. The covered CDR3 bases are TGCAGTTTGGGGACTAGCGGGGGATTCACAGATACG.

CDR3 DNA (partial): TGCAGTGCGAGACAGGGGGGGAACACTGAA. Residues: CSARQGGNTE. From start to end, the CDR3 is CSARQGGNTEAFF. The V gene is TRBV20-1, the J gene TRBJ1-1, with 9 bases that match TRBD1. The observed sequence ends 3 residues before the CDR3 terminus, with the missing tail filled in from the germline J gene. CDR3 length equals 13 residues. Trimming removed 6 bases from V and 1 base from J; junction bases left unmatched: 3. Germline V lookup: CDR1 DFQATT, CDR2 SNEGSKA (reference sequence).

On this clone: The CDR3 end lies 3 residues beyond the end of the read and is filled in from the germline J gene. This chain links TRBV20-1 with TRBJ1-4; the match to TRBD1 covers 8 bases. Germline loops: CDR1 DFQATT, CDR2 SNEGSKA (reference sequence). Trimming at V came to 5 bases and at J to 7 bases, leaving 12 bases not matched to a gene. CDR3 length: 15 amino acids. The CDR3 bases that were read are TGCAGTGCTTCCAAGACGGGACAGGAAGTTGAAAAA. Protein product: CSASKTGQEVEK. The CDR3 in its entirety is CSASKTGQEVEKLFF.

As for this clone: Coverage ceases 3 residues before the CDR3 finishes, and the germline J gene fills in the end. The chain has TRBV30 and TRBJ1-1; 8 bases fit TRBD1. Trimming took 2 bases from V and 5 from J; bases not matched to a gene: 13. The CDR3 extends over 16 amino acids. The V gene's germline CDR1 is GTSNPN and CDR2 SVGIG (reference sequence). The CDR3 loop is CAWSPPGTGEWTEAFF. The sequenced part of the CDR3 DNA is TGTGCCTGGAGTCCCCCGGGGACAGGCGAATGGACTGAA.

The sequenced part of the CDR3 DNA is TGTGCCACCGGGGACTATTCGCATGAG. Amino acid sequence: CATGDYSHE. The CDR3 in full is CATGDYSHEQFF. This rearrangement joins TRBV12-3 or TRBV12-4 to TRBJ2-1; 7 bases fit TRBD2. Read sequence stops 3 residues before the CDR3 end, and the germline J gene provides the missing end. V shed 10 bases and J 8 bases; nucleotides not matched to a gene: 8. The CDR3 consists of 12 residues.

CDR3 in amino acids: CASGLGTEINEKLFF. Incomplete CDR3 DNA: TGTGCTAGTGGTTTGGGGACAGAAATTAATGAAAAA. The chain joins TRBV12-5 to TRBJ1-4; possibly TRBD1 for D (6 bases). The CDR3 end is not reached by the read, which stops 3 residues before it; the germline J gene fills it in. The CDR3 length is 15 residues. V lost 1 base and J lost 4, with 10 bases in between. The germline V gene encodes CDR1 LGHNT and CDR2 FRNRAP.

As concerns this clone: From the germline J gene comes the end of the CDR3, since the read stops 3 residues before it. The chain carries TRBV19 and TRBJ1-5, with TRBD1 matching 8 bases. With 2 bases clipped from V and 2 bases from J, the junction kept 11 bases outside the gene matches. The CDR3 is 18 residues long. Germline V lookup: CDR1 LNHDA, CDR2 SQIVND (reference sequence). The CDR3 sequence: CASSIRPGGADGNQPQHF. The sequenced part of the CDR3 DNA is TGTGCCAGTAGTATACGTCCAGGGGGCGCCGACGGCAATCAGCCC.

Remarks on this clone: The CDR3 end falls 3 residues outside the read, so it is completed with the germline J gene. The chain uses TRBV19 and TRBJ2-1, with 7 bases that match TRBD2. V was clipped by 6 bases and J by 3 bases; unmatched bases: 8. The germline V gene encodes CDR1 LNHDA and CDR2 SQIVND (reference sequence). This CDR3 is built from 15 residues. This chain's CDR3 is CASSRDYQNYNEQFF. The covered CDR3 bases are TGTGCCAGTAGCCGGGACTACCAGAACTACAATGAG.

Concerning this clone: The read ends 3 residues shy of where the CDR3 ends; the end is completed using the germline J gene. The V gene is TRBV30, the J gene TRBJ2-3, with 7 bases that match TRBD1. Germline CDR1 GTSNPN, CDR2 SVGIG (reference sequence). This CDR3 spans 13 amino acids. The sequenced part of the CDR3 DNA is TGTGCCTGGAGTCCTCACAGGGGTCAGCCG. Its translation: CAWSPHRGQP. Given in full, the CDR3 is CAWSPHRGQPQYF.

On this clone: Sequencing ends 3 residues short of the CDR3 end; the germline J gene provides the rest. The chain employs TRBV2 and TRBJ1-2; no reliable D call. The CDR3 spans 13 residues. Germline assignment: CDR1 SNHLY and CDR2 FYNNEI. This CDR3 reads CASSGTRLGDYTF. CDR3 DNA, as far as it was read: TGTGCCAGCAGTGGTACTAGGTTGGGTGAC.

Of note for this clone: The read comes to an end 3 residues before the CDR3 does, leaving the germline J gene to fill in the end. The chain recombines TRBV2 with TRBJ2-3; D is possibly TRBD2 (5 bases). Germline V gives CDR1 SNHLY, CDR2 FYNNEI. Trimming left V 7 bases short and J 2 bases short, with 19 bases between. This CDR3 is 16 amino acids long. This CDR3 reads CASISDTRRPTDTQYF. The covered CDR3 bases are TGTGCCAGCATTAGCGATACGCGGCGGCCCACAGATACG.

Notes on this clone: The read ends 3 residues shy of where the CDR3 ends; the end is completed using the germline J gene. This sequence joins TRBV7-2 and TRBJ1-2; D not certain. CDR3 length: 13 residues. The germline CDR1 and CDR2 sequences are SGHTA and FQGNSA. The CDR3 is CASSLDPAAGYTF. The covered CDR3 bases are TGTGCCAGCAGCCTAGATCCAGCGGCGGGC.

On this clone itself: The CDR3 end is not reached by the read, which stops 3 residues before it; the germline J gene fills it in. This rearrangement joins TRBV2 to TRBJ2-3, with D possibly being TRBD1 (5 bases). The CDR3 is 17 residues long. Trimming took 1 base from V and 2 from J, leaving 16 bases between them. Germline values: CDR1 SNHLY, CDR2 FYNNEI. The CDR3 here is CASSEEEEDSLTDTQYF. The sequenced CDR3 bases are TGTGCCAGCAGTGAAGAAGAGGAAGACAGTCTCACAGATACG.

The covered CDR3 bases are TGTGCCAGCAGTACCTCTTCACTACGGGGGGCCTTTACC. Translating it yields CASSTSSLRGAFT. The whole CDR3 sequence reads CASSTSSLRGAFTQYF. The chain is built from TRBV6-2 or TRBV6-3 and TRBJ2-5; D may be TRBD2 (7 bases). The read comes to an end 3 residues before the CDR3 does, leaving the germline J gene to fill in the end. The V gene's germline CDR1 is MNHEY and CDR2 SVGEGT. The CDR3 consists of 16 residues.

As for this clone: The read stops 3 residues short of the end of the CDR3; the missing end is completed from the germline J gene. The chain couples TRBV19 to TRBJ1-2, with 9 positions matching TRBD1. CDR1 and CDR2 (germline): LNHDA, SQIVND (reference sequence). CDR3 length: 13 amino acids. CDR3 loop: CASSINRGHDYTF. CDR3 DNA, as far as it was read: TGTGCCAGTAGTATCAACAGGGGGCACGAC.

About this clone: The DNA ends 3 residues before the CDR3 does, and the rest of the CDR3 is filled in from the germline J gene. This chain joins TRBV6-2 or TRBV6-3 and TRBJ2-7; 8 bases are shared with TRBD2. V dropped 0 bases and J dropped 3; count of bases not matched to a gene: 1. Germline V lookup: CDR1 MNHEY, CDR2 SVGEGT. The CDR3 contains 14 residues. The part of the CDR3 DNA that was read is TGTGCCAGCAGTTACTCGAGCGGGGGCTACGAG. It translates to CASSYSSGGYE. The complete CDR3 reads CASSYSSGGYEQYF.